The 2 T cell receptor beta chains below were found in one sample sequenced in a study of memory CD4+ T cells and cytomegalovirus serostatus. Single viable CD3+CD4+CD8-CD45RO+ cells were sorted as the memory CD4+ T cells. Here immunoSEQ multiplex PCR was the method, and the copy in TCRdb shows in-frame clones only, minus some. The table records 75,000 to 95,000 clones, around 80% of them present only once. The sequencing input was memory CD4+ T cells from blood. The receptors here all came from an adult in good health and CMV-seronegative.

This sequence joins TRBV6-5 and TRBJ2-7; the match to TRBD1 covers 9 bases. After removal of 2 bases from V and 6 bases from J, the junction contained 5 bases not matched to a gene. Germline assignment: CDR1 MNHEY and CDR2 SVGAGI. CDR3 length: 14 amino acids. CDR3 loop: CASSYEDRGGEQYF. Written as DNA, the CDR3 is TGTGCCAGCAGTTACGAAGACAGGGGGGGCGAGCAGTACTTC.

The J gene is TRBJ2-4, the V gene TRBV5-4; D might be TRBD2 (5 bases). This CDR3 contains 16 residues. Germline V gene data show CDR1 as SGHNT and CDR2 as YYREEE (reference sequence). The V end was cut by 2 bases, the J end by 3 bases, with 15 bases between. The CDR3 loop is CASSLGYGENKNIQYF. CDR3 DNA: TGTGCCAGCAGCTTAGGATACGGGGAAAACAAAAACATTCAGTACTTC.